Below, 22 T cell receptor beta chains from the same sample are listed, as sequenced in a study of blood T cell repertoires in COVID-19. Sequencing used immunoSEQ multiplex PCR; TCRdb keeps in-frame clones, though not all of them. The repertoire holds fewer than 300,000 clones, with nearly 90% as singletons. Input material: peripheral blood. The receptors were sampled from a woman aged 25 to 39 with acute or convalescent COVID-19.

The rearrangement uses TRBV29-1 and TRBJ2-5, with TRBD2 identical over 9 bases. Matching the DNA end better, TRBJ2-7 makes the J call doubtful. Per the germline V gene, CDR1 is SQVTM and CDR2 is ANQGSEA. This CDR3 is 13 amino acids long. CDR3 sequence: CSGISGSSYEQYF. The CDR3 nucleotides are TGCAGCGGAATTAGCGGGAGCTCCTACGAGCAGTACTTC.

V gene TRBV21-1 combines with J gene TRBJ2-7; the D call of TRBD2 is as the table states it, not checked on the DNA. TRBV21-1 is classified as a pseudogene. This CDR3 has 16 amino acids. The DNA for the CDR3 is TGTGCCAGCAGTAATAGACCTGTCGTAGCGGCCTACGAGCAGTACTTC. Amino acid sequence: CASSNRPVVAAYEQYF.

The genes are TRBV9 and TRBJ2-1; D is uncertain. The CDR3 is 14 residues long. CDR1 SGDLS and CDR2 YYNGEE come from the germline V gene. V was trimmed by 1 base and J by 5 bases, leaving 10 bases between them. CDR3 in DNA: TGTGCCAGCAGCGTATCAGGCAGAAACAATGAGCAGTTCTTC. Translated: CASSVSGRNNEQFF. The full variable domain, its missing parts supplied by reference TRBV9 and TRBJ2-1, is DSGVTQTPKHLITATGQRVTLRCSPRSGDLSVYWYQQSLDQGLQFLIQYYNGEERAKGNILERFSAQQFPDLHSELNLSSLELGDSALYFCASSVSGRNNEQFFGPGTRLTVL.

The chain combines TRBV6-4 with TRBJ1-2, with 8 bases fitting TRBD1. CDR1 is MRHNA and CDR2 is SNTAGT in the germline V gene. J gave up 4 bases and V 0 bases, and 7 bases lay outside the gene matches. CDR3 length equals 16 residues. CDR3 residues: CASSDSMDRAGYGYTF. The CDR3 DNA reads as TGTGCCAGCAGTGACTCTATGGACAGGGCCGGCTATGGCTACACCTTC.

The chain uses TRBV4-3 and TRBJ2-5, with a weak D call TRBD1 (6 bases). Germline V gene sequence: CDR1 LGHNA, CDR2 YSLEER. The length of the CDR3 is 16 residues. Between the trimmed V and J ends, which lost 3 bases and 5 bases, there was a span of 19 bases. The CDR3 region has the DNA TGCGCCAGCAGCCATTGGTATGGGGGCGCCAGGGAGACCCAGTACTTC. Translating it yields CASSHWYGGARETQYF.

The chain employs TRBV10-3 and TRBJ2-7; 9 nucleotides agree with TRBD2. Losses at the gene ends were 2 bases for V and 5 bases for J; bases not matched to a gene: 4. The CDR3 has 14 residues. Germline assignment: CDR1 ENHRY and CDR2 SYGVKD. The CDR3 is CAISEGGRVDEQYF. The CDR3 nucleotides are TGTGCCATCAGTGAGGGCGGGAGGGTCGACGAGCAGTACTTC.

This clone was seen just once. The J gene is TRBJ2-7, the V gene TRBV9, with D tentatively TRBD2 (6 bases). The V gene lost 1 base and the J gene lost 2 bases, with 13 bases spanning the gap. The germline gives CDR1 SGDLS, CDR2 YYNGEE. The CDR3 sequence is 15 residues long. DNA of the CDR3: TGTGCCAGCAGCGTATCTCGGGACTGGACCTACGAGCAGTACTTC. Protein product: CASSVSRDWTYEQYF.

The genes are TRBV12-5 and TRBJ1-6; D may be TRBD1 (5 bases). The CDR3 loop spans 17 amino acids. The V gene lost 3 bases and the J gene lost 7 bases, with 19 bases spanning the gap. The germline CDR1 and CDR2 sequences are LGHNT and FRNRAP. The CDR3: CASGFSPGQFLNSPLHF. CDR3 nucleotides: TGTGCTAGTGGTTTTTCCCCTGGACAATTTCTCAATTCACCCCTCCACTTT.

The chain joins TRBV3-1 (or the pseudogene TRBV3-2) to TRBJ2-7; D not certain. The CDR3 is 14 residues long. V lost 6 bases and J lost 1, with 13 bases in between. The germline CDR1 and CDR2 sequences are LGHDT and YNNKEL (reference sequence). CDR3 in amino acids: CASSPGGKSYEQYF. CDR3 coding DNA: TGTGCCAGCAGTCCTGGTGGCAAATCCTACGAGCAGTACTTC.

V gene TRBV14 combines with J gene TRBJ1-2; unclear D gene. This CDR3 region has 15 residues. Germline CDR1 SGHDN, CDR2 FVKESK. The ends were cut back, 1 base at V and 3 bases at J, with 12 bases in the middle. The CDR3 nucleotides read TGTGCCAGCAGCCAAGCTTCAGCGGACTACTATGGCTACACCTTC. Its protein is CASSQASADYYGYTF.

This chain links TRBV29-1 with TRBJ1-2; TRBD1 agrees at 10 bases. The germline CDR1 and CDR2 sequences are SQVTM and ANQGSEA. The CDR3 spans 15 residues. Trimming took 7 bases from V and 0 from J; bases not matched to a gene: 8. Here the CDR3 reads CSALTGGGPNYGYTF. The CDR3 DNA is TGCAGCGCCCTGACAGGGGGCGGCCCTAACTATGGCTACACCTTC.

The count of this clone is one. The V gene is TRBV15, the J gene TRBJ1-4; D gene uncertain. Germline values: CDR1 LNHNV, CDR2 YYDKDF (reference sequence). Trimming cost V 5 bases and J 8 bases, with 9 bases left between them. This CDR3 spans 12 amino acids. CDR3 in amino acids: CATSRTGEKLFF. In DNA form, the CDR3 reads TGTGCCACCAGCCGCACGGGAGAAAAACTGTTTTTT. Combining the CDR3 with reference TRBV15 and TRBJ1-4 gives the whole variable domain DAMVIQNPRYQVTQFGKPVTLSCSQTLNHNVMYWYQQKSSQAPKLLFHYYDKDFNNEADTPDNFQSRRPNTSFCFLDIRSPGLGDTAMYLCATSRTGEKLFFGSGTQLSVL.

This chain links TRBV6-2 or TRBV6-3 with TRBJ2-7; 9 bases agree with TRBD2. CDR3 length equals 13 residues. Germline CDR1 MNHEY, CDR2 SVGEGT. After removal of 4 bases from V and 5 bases from J, the junction contained 3 bases not matched to a gene. CDR3 coding DNA: TGTGCCAGCAGTTTGGCTAGCGGGAACGAGCAGTACTTC. Encoded protein: CASSLASGNEQYF.

The chain links TRBV5-4 to TRBJ2-5; no clear D. V was shortened by 1 base and J by 2 bases, with 6 bases between the two germline ends. In germline, CDR1 is SGHNT, CDR2 YYREEE (reference sequence). This CDR3 contains 13 residues. The CDR3, as DNA: TGTGCCAGCAGCTTGCGCAGACAAGAGACCCAGTACTTC. The encoded protein is CASSLRRQETQYF.

The gene calls are TRBV7-8 and TRBJ1-1; TRBD1 matches 7 bases. Germline CDR1 reads SGHVS; CDR2 reads FQNEAQ. The length of the CDR3 is 14 residues. V gave up 5 bases and J gave up 1 base; unmatched junction bases: 4. The CDR3 reads CASSDRVGNTEAFF. Written as DNA, the CDR3 is TGTGCCAGCAGCGACAGGGTCGGGAACACTGAAGCTTTCTTT.

The chain is built from TRBV7-9 and TRBJ2-7; no firm D call. The CDR3 covers 12 residues. Between the trimmed V and J ends, which lost 1 base and 6 bases, there was a span of 7 bases. The V gene's germline CDR1 is SEHNR and CDR2 FQNEAQ (reference sequence). CDR3 coding DNA: TGTGCCAGCAGCTTAGTAGTTGGCGAGCAGTACTTC. Amino acids: CASSLVVGEQYF.

The chain carries TRBV6-2 or TRBV6-3 and TRBJ2-7; 11 bases line up with TRBD2. The junction had 7 bases not matched to a gene; V was cut back by 6 bases and J by 6 bases. This CDR3 region has 14 residues. Germline V lookup: CDR1 MNHEY, CDR2 SVGEGT. The CDR3 bases are TGTGCCAGCAGCGTACTAGCGGGAGAGGGCGAGCAGTACTTC. As protein: CASSVLAGEGEQYF.

CDR3 nucleotides: TGTGCCAGCAGTGATCTCGGGACAGGGGACGGCTACACCTTC. Encoded protein: CASSDLGTGDGYTF. The rearrangement links TRBV6-1 to TRBJ1-2, with 10 bases that match TRBD1. CDR3 length equals 14 residues. The V gene's germline CDR1 is MNHNS and CDR2 SASEGT. With V trimmed by 3 bases and J by 8 bases, 6 bases remained unmatched.

The gene calls are TRBV5-1 and TRBJ1-2, with unresolved D. V lost 4 bases and J 0 bases, leaving 10 bases between the germline ends. The CDR3 consists of 14 residues. Looked up from germline, CDR1 is SGHRS and CDR2 is YFSETQ. As DNA, the CDR3 is TGCGCCAGCAGCCCCACCGGGTCTAACTATGGCTACACCTTC. It translates to CASSPTGSNYGYTF. The whole variable domain, remainder taken from reference TRBV5-1 and TRBJ1-2, is KAGVTQTPRYLIKTRGQQVTLSCSPISGHRSVSWYQQTPGQGLQFLFEYFSETQRNKGNFPGRFSGRQFSNSRSEMNVSTLELGDSALYLCASSPTGSNYGYTFGSGTRLTVV.

CDR3 amino acids: CASSPSGSGRNEQFF. The CDR3 nucleotides are TGTGCCAGCAGCCCGAGCGGTAGCGGGAGAAATGAGCAGTTCTTC. The V call is TRBV14, the J call TRBJ2-1; TRBD2 matches at 9 bases. V lost 4 bases, J lost 7 bases, and 8 bases stayed unmatched. CDR3 length equals 15 residues. Germline V lookup: CDR1 SGHDN, CDR2 FVKESK.

The gene calls are TRBV4-3 and TRBJ1-1; unclear D gene. The germline V gene encodes CDR1 LGHNA and CDR2 YSLEER. There are 14 residues in the CDR3. Trimming removed 0 bases at V and 11 bases at J, with 16 bases between. The CDR3 DNA is TGCGCCAGCAGCCAAGATCGGACTCTCAAGATGGCTTTCTTT. It yields the protein CASSQDRTLKMAFF.

The chain recombines TRBV3-1 (or the pseudogene TRBV3-2) with TRBJ2-7; 14 nucleotides match TRBD2. This CDR3 spans 16 amino acids. Germline assignment: CDR1 LGHDT and CDR2 YNNKEL (reference sequence). The V gene end was trimmed by 4 bases and the J gene end by 6 bases; junction bases not matched to a gene: 8. CDR3 protein: CASSRLAGGPAREQYF. CDR3 in DNA: TGTGCCAGCAGCCGACTAGCGGGAGGGCCGGCGCGCGAGCAGTACTTC.